Following are 14 T cell receptor beta chains from one sample sequenced in a study of blood T cell repertoires in COVID-19 (dated by TCRdb to about 2020). Libraries were made using the immunoSEQ multiplex PCR assay. Not all clones reach the TCRdb copy of this immuneACCESS table, which keeps in-frame sequences only. Checked studies attribute under half of the gap to unresolved V genes and leave the rest unexplained. The sample yields about 160,000 clones; about 85% were counted once. The ten largest clones represent approximately 1% of the sample. Sequenced input: peripheral blood. These receptor sequences come from a man aged 35-49 years with acute or convalescent COVID-19.

This clone was recorded a few times. V and J are TRBV24-1 and TRBJ2-1; 7 bases fit TRBD2. V shed 6 bases and J 7 bases; nucleotides not matched to a gene: 11. Per the germline V gene, CDR1 is KGHDR and CDR2 is SFDVKD. There are 15 residues in the CDR3. The CDR3 DNA is TGTGCCACCAGTTCCGGGACTACACCAGCGAATGAGCAGTTCTTC. Its translation is CATSSGTTPANEQFF.

This rearrangement joins TRBV5-5 to TRBJ1-5; 7 bases align to TRBD1. Trimming at V came to 2 bases and at J to 4 bases, leaving 6 bases not matched to a gene. CDR3 length: 15 amino acids. Germline V CDR1 and CDR2: SGHKS, YYEKEE (reference sequence). In DNA, the CDR3 is TGTGCCAGCAGCTTAGGACAGGCTGTTAATCAGCCCCAGCATTTT. The encoded protein is CASSLGQAVNQPQHF. Filled out from reference TRBV5-5 and TRBJ1-5, the complete variable domain reads DAGVTQSPTHLIKTRGQQVTLRCSPISGHKSVSWYQQVLGQGPQFIFQYYEKEERGRGNFPDRFSARQFPNYSSELNVNALLLGDSALYLCASSLGQAVNQPQHFGDGTRLSIL.

The CDR3 coding sequence is TGTGCCAGCAGTGAAATCTTTAACAGGGCGGCAGATACGCAGTATTTT. Residues: CASSEIFNRAADTQYF. The chain is built from TRBV25-1 and TRBJ2-3, with a possible D match to TRBD1 (6 bases). The germline V gene encodes CDR1 MGHDK and CDR2 SYGVNS. V lost 2 bases and J 4 bases, leaving 16 bases between the germline ends. This CDR3 contains 16 residues.

The J gene is TRBJ2-1, the V gene TRBV7-9; 7 positions match TRBD2. The J segment lost 6 bases and the V segment lost 5 bases, leaving 7 bases of the junction unmatched. Looked up from germline, CDR1 is SEHNR and CDR2 is FQNEAQ (reference sequence). The CDR3 is 14 residues long. CDR3 in DNA: TGTGCCAGCAGCAAAAAGGGACTACCCAATGAGCAGTTCTTC. Translated: CASSKKGLPNEQFF.

The genes are TRBV21-1 and TRBJ1-2; the table names TRBD1, a call not compared with the DNA. TRBV21-1 is a pseudogene. This CDR3 contains 16 residues. The CDR3: CASSKKGQGGNYGYTF. CDR3 coding DNA: TGTGCCAGCAGCAAAAAGGGACAGGGAGGCAACTATGGCTACACCTTC.

This chain uses TRBV9 with TRBJ1-4; D remains unclear. V lost 4 bases to trimming and J lost 6 bases, with 16 bases between them. The V gene's germline CDR1 is SGDLS and CDR2 YYNGEE. The CDR3 covers 15 residues. The chain's CDR3 is CASSLRGGAYEKLFF. The DNA of the CDR3 is TGTGCCAGCAGCCTACGAGGAGGAGCTTATGAAAAACTGTTTTTT.

The chain couples TRBV18 to TRBJ1-1; 7 bases fit TRBD1. V shed 2 bases, J shed 0 bases, and the junction held 9 bases outside the gene matches. CDR1 is KGHSH and CDR2 is LQKENI in the germline V gene. The CDR3 extends over 17 amino acids. The DNA for the CDR3 is TGTGCCAGCTCACCATTGGGACAGCCTTCTGTGAACACTGAAGCTTTCTTT. It specifies CASSPLGQPSVNTEAFF. Variable domain in full (rest from reference TRBV18 and TRBJ1-1): NAGVMQNPRHLVRRRGQEARLRCSPMKGHSHVYWYRQLPEEGLKFMVYLQKENIIDESGMPKERFSAEFPKEGPSILRIQQVVRGDSAAYFCASSPLGQPSVNTEAFFGQGTRLTVV.

This chain uses TRBV25-1 with TRBJ2-2; D is possibly TRBD2 (5 bases). Trimming took off 1 base at V and 4 bases at J, with 7 bases between the two ends. The CDR3 has 14 residues. CDR1 MGHDK and CDR2 SYGVNS come from the germline V gene. The chain's CDR3 is CASSEFGVTGELFF. As DNA, the CDR3 is TGTGCCAGCAGTGAATTCGGGGTCACCGGGGAGCTGTTTTTT.

V is TRBV9 and J is TRBJ1-2; D is possibly TRBD1 (6 bases). CDR1 is SGDLS, CDR2 YYNGEE, per germline. Trimming left V 0 bases short and J 3 bases short, with 12 bases between. The CDR3 runs 15 residues. As DNA, the CDR3 is TGTGCCAGCAGCGTAGAGACAGGTCTTCACTATGGCTACACCTTC. This translates into CASSVETGLHYGYTF.

This chain uses TRBV3-1 (or the pseudogene TRBV3-2) with TRBJ1-1; D gene uncertain. The germline V gene has CDR1 LGHDT and CDR2 YNNKEL (reference sequence). V was cut by 4 bases and J by 0 bases, with 9 bases left in between. The CDR3 is 14 amino acids. CDR3 nucleotides: TGTGCCAGCAGCCGCGAGAGGATGAACACTGAAGCTTTCTTT. Protein sequence: CASSRERMNTEAFF.

The chain joins TRBV7-2 to TRBJ1-2, with unresolved D. Between the trimmed V and J ends, which lost 2 bases and 5 bases, there was a span of 12 bases. The CDR3 is made up of 14 amino acids. Germline-derived CDR1 and CDR2 are SGHTA and FQGNSA. In DNA form, the CDR3 reads TGTGCCAGCAGCTTATTAGGGTCGGGGTATGGCTACACCTTC. Protein: CASSLLGSGYGYTF.

V is TRBV2 and J is TRBJ2-1; 14 bases match TRBD2. V gave up 4 bases and J gave up 7 bases; unmatched junction bases: 6. This CDR3 contains 16 residues. CDR1 SNHLY and CDR2 FYNNEI come from the germline V gene. The CDR3 protein is CASSARTSGGRNEQFF. DNA for the CDR3: TGTGCCAGCAGTGCCCGGACTAGCGGGGGGAGGAATGAGCAGTTCTTC.

This clone occurred a few times. This chain connects TRBV2 to TRBJ1-1; D not resolved. This CDR3 is 14 amino acids long. Germline assignment: CDR1 SNHLY and CDR2 FYNNEI. Trimming left V 6 bases short and J 1 base short, with 12 bases between. The CDR3 DNA sequence: TGTGCCAGCAGCAGCGAGGGCTCGAACACTGAAGCTTTCTTT. As protein: CASSSEGSNTEAFF.

This chain links TRBV3-1 (or the pseudogene TRBV3-2) with TRBJ1-2, with 9 positions matching TRBD1. The CDR3 is 14 residues long. With V trimmed by 4 bases and J by 8 bases, 8 bases remained unmatched. Germline CDR1 and CDR2: LGHDT and YNNKEL (reference sequence). Written as DNA, the CDR3 is TGTGCCAGCAGCCCTGGACAGGGGCGGCGGGGCTACACCTTC. Residues: CASSPGQGRRGYTF.